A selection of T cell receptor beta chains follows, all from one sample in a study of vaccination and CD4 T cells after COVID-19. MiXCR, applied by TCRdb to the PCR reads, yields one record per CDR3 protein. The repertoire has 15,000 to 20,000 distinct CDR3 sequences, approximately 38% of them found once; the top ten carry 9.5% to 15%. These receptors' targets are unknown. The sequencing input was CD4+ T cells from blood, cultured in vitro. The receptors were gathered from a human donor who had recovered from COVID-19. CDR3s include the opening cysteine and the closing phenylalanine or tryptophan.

CSSHRGNTEAFF	TRBV20-1	TRBJ1-1
CATSDPNVVTGELFF	TRBV24-1	TRBJ2-2
CASSLTQNEQFF	TRBV11-2	TRBJ2-1
CASSHLGPRGYGYTF	TRBV14	TRBJ1-2
CSVDPTGDTQYF	TRBV29-1	TRBJ2-3
CASKGFGGGDTQYF	TRBV6-1	TRBJ2-3
CASSLSGADRDTQYF	TRBV7-9	TRBJ2-3
CASSGAWWGGPQETQYF	TRBV6-1	TRBJ2-5
CASRGLYSNGYTF	TRBV12-3/TRBV12-4	TRBJ1-2
CASNSETRSQSEQFF	TRBV11-2	TRBJ2-1
CASSDEMRTGAGQYF	TRBV7-2	TRBJ2-7